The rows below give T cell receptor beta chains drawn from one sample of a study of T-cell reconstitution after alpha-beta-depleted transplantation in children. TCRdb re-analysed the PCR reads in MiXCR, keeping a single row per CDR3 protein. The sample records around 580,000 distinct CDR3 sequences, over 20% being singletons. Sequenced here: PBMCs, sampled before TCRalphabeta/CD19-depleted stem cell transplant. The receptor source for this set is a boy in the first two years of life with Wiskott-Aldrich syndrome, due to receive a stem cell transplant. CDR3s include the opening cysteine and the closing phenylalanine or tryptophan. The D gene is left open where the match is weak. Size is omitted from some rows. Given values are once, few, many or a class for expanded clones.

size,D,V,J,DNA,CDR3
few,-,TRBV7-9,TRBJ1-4,TGTGCCAGCAGCGATAAGGAGCAGACAGATGAAAAACTGTTTTTT,CASSDKEQTDEKLFF
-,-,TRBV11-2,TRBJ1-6,TGTGCCAGCAGCTTAATCAATAGCCTTAATTCACCCCTCCACTTT,CASSLINSLNSPLHF
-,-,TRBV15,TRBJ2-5,TGTGCCACCAGCAGAGTTGCGACTCTGGGGACCCAGTACTTC,CATSRVATLGTQYF
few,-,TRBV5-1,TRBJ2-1,TGCGCCAGCAGCTTCCCCTCACAGGGTATCGATGAGCAGTTCTTC,CASSFPSQGIDEQFF
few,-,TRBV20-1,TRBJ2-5,TGCAGTGCCACCGGCGGGAAAGGGCGAGAGACCCAGTACTTC,CSATGGKGRETQYF
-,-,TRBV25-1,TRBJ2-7,TGTGCCAGCACCGCATCGGGAGTGCAATACTTC,CASTASGVQYF
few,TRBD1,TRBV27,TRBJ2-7,TGTGCCAGCAGTTACCGGGACAGGGTCTACGAGCAGTACTTC,CASSYRDRVYEQYF
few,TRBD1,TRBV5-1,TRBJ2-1,TGCGCCAGCAGCACGGGACAGATGACCTACAATGAGCAGTTCTTC,CASSTGQMTYNEQFF
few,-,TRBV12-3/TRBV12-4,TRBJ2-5,TGTGCCAGCAGTTTAGTAAGGGGTAGGGAGACCCAGTACTTC,CASSLVRGRETQYF
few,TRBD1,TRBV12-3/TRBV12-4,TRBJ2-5,TGTGCCAGCAGCCCGACAGGGTTTTGGGAGACCCAGTACTTC,CASSPTGFWETQYF
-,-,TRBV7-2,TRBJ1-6,TGTGCCAGCAGCTCACGGGGCATCAATTCACCCCTCCACTTT,CASSSRGINSPLHF
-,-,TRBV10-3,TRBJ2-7,TGTGCCATCGGGGCCAGTACCTACGAGCAGTACTTC,CAIGASTYEQYF
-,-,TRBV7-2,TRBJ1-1,TGTGCCAGCAGCTTAGTTGGCCTGGGGGGGGTTGAAGCTTTCTTT,CASSLVGLGGVEAFF
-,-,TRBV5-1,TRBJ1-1,TGCGCCAGCAGCTTGGTGAGGGGCTATACGAGCACTGAAGCTTTCTTT,CASSLVRGYTSTEAFF
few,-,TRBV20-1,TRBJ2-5,TGCAGTGCTAGGGTACAAGGGATGGAGACCCAGTACTTC,CSARVQGMETQYF
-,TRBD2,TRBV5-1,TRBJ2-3,TGCGCCAGCAGCTTGGGACTAGCGAGTGGCGATACGCAGTATTTT,CASSLGLASGDTQYF
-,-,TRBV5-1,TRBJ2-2,TGCGCCAGCAGCTTGTATTGGAGAACGAACACCGGGGAGCTGTTTTTT,CASSLYWRTNTGELFF
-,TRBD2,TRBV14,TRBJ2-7,TGTGCCAGCAGCCCTCCCGGACTAGTTAGACACGAGCAGTACTTC,CASSPPGLVRHEQYF
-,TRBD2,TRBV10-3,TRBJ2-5,TGTGCCATCAGTGAGTCGGATTCGGGACTAGCGTTCCAAGAGACCCAGTACTTC,CAISESDSGLAFQETQYF
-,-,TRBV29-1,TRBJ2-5,TGCAGCGTTGTAGCAGAGACCCAGTACTTC,CSVVAETQYF
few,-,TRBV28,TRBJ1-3,TGTGCCAGCACCCGAGGCAGTGCTGGAAACACCATATATTTT,CASTRGSAGNTIYF
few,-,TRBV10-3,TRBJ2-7,TGTGCCATCAGAAGGACTGCTTCCTACGAGCAGTACTTC,CAIRRTASYEQYF
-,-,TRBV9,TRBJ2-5,TGTGCCAGCAGCCCCCTGGGGGGGCGCAGTCGAGAGACCCAGTACTTC,CASSPLGGRSRETQYF
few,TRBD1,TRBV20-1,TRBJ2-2,TGCAGTGCCATCGGGACAGTTGCCACCGGGGAGCTGTTTTTT,CSAIGTVATGELFF
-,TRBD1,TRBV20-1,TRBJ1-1,TGCAGTGCTTTTCACCGGAGGACAGGGATAGGAACTGAAGCTTTCTTT,CSAFHRRTGIGTEAFF
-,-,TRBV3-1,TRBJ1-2,TGTGCCAGCAGCACGGGATCCGCTAACTATGGCTACACCTTC,CASSTGSANYGYTF
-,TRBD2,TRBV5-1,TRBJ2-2,TGCGCCAGCAGCTTGACGGGGACTAGCGGGAGGGCCGGGGAGCTGTTTTTT,CASSLTGTSGRAGELFF
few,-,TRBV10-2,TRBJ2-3,TGCGCCACCTCGAAGGCTAGCGCAGATACGCAGTATTTT,CATSKASADTQYF
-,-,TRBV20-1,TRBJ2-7,TGCAGTGCTGACCCCGGGACGAACTACGAGCAGTACTTC,CSADPGTNYEQYF